This T cell receptor (beta chain) was captured by sequencing in a study of blood T cells in healthy people across ages. For the second PCR, which ran for about 6 to 11 cycles, a sample-barcoded 5' primer and a J-beta primer mix were used. TCRdb recomputed calls from the 5' RACE reads with MiXCR, one row per CDR3 protein. The sample has some 750,000 distinct CDR3 sequences; 20% to 25% are singletons. V lost 3 bases, J lost 2 bases, and 5 bases stayed unmatched. The CDR3 length is 15 residues. Material for sequencing was blood. This rearrangement joins TRBV12-3 or TRBV12-4 to TRBJ2-3; 7 bases line up with TRBD2. The TCR was taken from a man in his 70s in good health. The CDR3 spells CASSLASGPTDTQYF. As DNA, the CDR3 is TGTGCCAGCAGTTTGGCTAGCGGACCCACAGATACGCAGTATTTT.